Below, 27 T cell receptor beta chains from the same sample are listed, as sequenced in a study of CD8+ T cells in alopecia areata. TCR sequencing used cDNA made by reverse transcription of extracted RNA. The method was immunoSEQ multiplex PCR; TCRdb's version includes in-frame clones alone and lacks a portion of them. The table lists 200,000 to 250,000 clones, 67% of them singletons, with more than 0.95% in the top ten. The sequencing here drew on CD4+ T cells sorted from blood, taken at week 0. The origin of the receptors is a human donor with alopecia areata.

The chain employs TRBV5-5 and TRBJ1-2, with 8 positions matching TRBD1. The CDR3 runs to 15 residues. CDR1 and CDR2 from the germline V gene are SGHKS and YYEKEE (reference sequence). The J segment lost 2 bases and the V segment lost 3 bases, leaving 6 bases of the junction unmatched. CDR3 amino acids: CASSSRDRQNYGYTF. In nucleotides, the CDR3 is TGTGCCAGCAGCTCCCGGGACAGGCAAAACTATGGCTACACCTTC.

This clone showed up just a few times. The CDR3 here is CASGTSFYNEQFF. For the CDR3, the DNA is TGTGCCAGCGGGACTAGCTTCTACAATGAGCAGTTCTTC. The chain combines TRBV6-5 with TRBJ2-1; 9 nucleotides match TRBD2. Germline V gene sequence: CDR1 MNHEY, CDR2 SVGAGI. The CDR3 contains 13 residues. V gave up 8 bases and J gave up 3 bases; unmatched junction bases: 2.

The gene calls are TRBV6-6 and TRBJ1-2; 9 nucleotides agree with TRBD1. After removal of 2 bases from V and 6 bases from J, the junction contained 10 bases not matched to a gene. Germline lookup yields CDR1 MNHNY and CDR2 SVGAGI (reference sequence). The length of the CDR3 is 16 residues. CDR3 coding DNA: TGTGCCAGCAGTTACCCCACCTCAGGACAGGGGCATGGCTACACCTTC. Encoded protein: CASSYPTSGQGHGYTF.

This clone occurred a few times. The J gene is TRBJ2-3, the V gene TRBV5-1; a weak D match, TRBD1 (7 bases). This CDR3 has 14 amino acids. V lost 2 bases, J lost 4 bases, and 11 bases lay in between. Germline loops: CDR1 SGHRS, CDR2 YFSETQ. The CDR3: CASSFGGGPDTQYF. DNA for the CDR3: TGCGCCAGCAGCTTCGGAGGGGGCCCAGATACGCAGTATTTT. Together with reference TRBV5-1 and TRBJ2-3, the CDR3 gives the full variable domain: KAGVTQTPRYLIKTRGQQVTLSCSPISGHRSVSWYQQTPGQGLQFLFEYFSETQRNKGNFPGRFSGRQFSNSRSEMNVSTLELGDSALYLCASSFGGGPDTQYFGPGTRLTVL.

This clone came up once. V usage is TRBV9 and J usage is TRBJ1-1; TRBD1 matches 12 bases. This CDR3 comprises 15 residues. The germline V gene has CDR1 SGDLS and CDR2 YYNGEE. V was clipped by 0 bases and J by 8 bases; unmatched bases: 5. DNA for the CDR3: TGTGCCAGCAGCGTAGATGTCGGGACAGGGGGCGAAGCTTTCTTT. Translation gives CASSVDVGTGGEAFF.

In DNA form, the CDR3 reads TGTGCCAGCAACTGGGACAGCACCGGGGAGCTGTTTTTT. Encoded protein: CASNWDSTGELFF. The rearrangement uses TRBV5-4 and TRBJ2-2; 7 positions agree with TRBD1. Germline V lookup: CDR1 SGHNT, CDR2 YYREEE (reference sequence). This CDR3 spans 13 amino acids. With V trimmed by 6 bases and J by 4 bases, 3 bases remained unmatched.

This chain joins TRBV2 and TRBJ2-7, with D perhaps assigned TRBD1 or TRBD2 (5 bases each). Trimming stripped 5 bases from V and 6 bases from J, with 11 bases between. This CDR3 contains 12 residues. CDR1 is SNHLY and CDR2 is FYNNEI in the germline V gene. The CDR3 spells CASSTGTAEQYF. The CDR3 bases are TGTGCCAGCAGTACCGGGACCGCCGAGCAGTACTTC. Complete variable domain (other parts from reference TRBV2 and TRBJ2-7): EPEVTQTPSHQVTQMGQEVILRCVPISNHLYFYWYRQILGQKVEFLVSFYNNEISEKSEIFDDQFSVERPDGSNFTLKIRSTKLEDSAMYFCASSTGTAEQYFGPGTRLTVT.

The chain carries TRBV9 and TRBJ2-1; 7 nucleotides agree with TRBD1. With 0 bases clipped from V and 6 bases from J, the junction kept 6 bases outside the gene matches. From germline, CDR1 is SGDLS and CDR2 YYNGEE. The CDR3 runs to 15 residues. The CDR3 DNA follows: TGTGCCAGCAGCGTAGAAATACAGGGGTTCAATGAGCAGTTCTTC. Protein product: CASSVEIQGFNEQFF.

A few counts support this clone. The rearrangement links TRBV9 to TRBJ2-5; D is ambiguous. Trimming cost V 0 bases and J 9 bases, with 12 bases left between them. Germline V gives CDR1 SGDLS, CDR2 YYNGEE. This CDR3 region has 13 residues. CDR3 sequence: CASSVDVGRAQYF. The CDR3 DNA sequence: TGTGCCAGCAGCGTAGATGTCGGACGGGCCCAGTACTTC.

This chain connects TRBV29-1 to TRBJ2-7; perhaps TRBD1 as D (7 bases). CDR1 and CDR2 from the germline V gene are SQVTM and ANQGSEA. V lost 4 bases, J lost 2 bases, and 15 bases lay in between. The CDR3 has 14 amino acids. As DNA, the CDR3 is TGCAGCGTTGGGGGGGCTGGGACAGCCTACGAGCAGTACTTC. Translating gives CSVGGAGTAYEQYF.

The rearrangement joins TRBV30 to TRBJ2-6; D may be TRBD1 or TRBD2 (5 bases each). CDR3 size: 16 residues. Germline V CDR1 and CDR2: GTSNPN, SVGIG (reference sequence). The germline V and J ends were trimmed by 8 bases and 0 bases, with 17 bases remaining between them. The CDR3, as DNA: TGTGCCAGCCCCCAGGGACCAAACTCTGGGGCCAACGTCCTGACTTTC. The encoded protein is CASPQGPNSGANVLTF.

In the case of this clone: A read error may be the cause here, since a much bigger clone is one base away. V is TRBV14 and J is TRBJ2-3; no definite D call. Germline values: CDR1 SGHDN, CDR2 FVKESK. Trimming pared 4 bases from V and 5 bases from J, leaving 4 bases between. The CDR3 extends over 11 amino acids. The CDR3: CASSLRDTQYF. Written as DNA, the CDR3 is TGTGCCAGCAGCCTCAGAGATACGCAGTATTTT.

The CDR3 region is CASSLLGGLNTEAFF. The CDR3 bases are TGTGCCAGCAGCCTGCTCGGGGGGCTGAACACTGAAGCTTTCTTT. The V gene is TRBV7-2, the J gene TRBJ1-1; weak D call: TRBD1 (6 bases). CDR3 size: 15 residues. The V end lost 5 bases, the J end lost 0 bases, and 13 bases lay between the germline ends. Germline CDR1 reads SGHTA; CDR2 reads FQGNSA.

Turning to this clone: Other DNA sequences within the sample encode an identical CDR3. V and J are TRBV6-5 and TRBJ2-7; D call uncertain. The CDR3 is 12 residues long. V was trimmed by 4 bases and J by 3 bases, leaving 7 bases between them. CDR1 is MNHEY and CDR2 is SVGAGI in the germline V gene. The CDR3 coding sequence is TGTGCCAGCAGTTTGTTAGGCTACGAGCAGTACTTC. It translates to CASSLLGYEQYF.

This clone appeared a few times. The chain joins TRBV29-1 to TRBJ2-5, with 8 bases that match TRBD2. V was clipped by 0 bases and J by 4 bases; unmatched bases: 4. The CDR3 length is 14 residues. Germline-derived CDR1 and CDR2 are SQVTM and ANQGSEA. CDR3 nucleotide sequence: TGCAGCGTTGAAGACGGGGGGGCAGGAGAGACCCAGTACTTC. Translating gives CSVEDGGAGETQYF.

This clone has a handful of counts. This rearrangement joins TRBV6-5 to TRBJ2-7, with D perhaps matching TRBD2 (6 bases). Per the germline V gene, CDR1 is MNHEY and CDR2 is SVGAGI. This CDR3 is built from 14 residues. Trimming stripped 5 bases from V and 5 bases from J, with 16 bases between. The CDR3: CASSKRGGYDEQYF. CDR3 nucleotides: TGTGCCAGCAGTAAAAGGGGAGGCTACGACGAGCAGTACTTC.

The chain carries TRBV14 and TRBJ2-6; D ambiguous. In germline, CDR1 is SGHDN, CDR2 FVKESK. CDR3 length: 15 amino acids. V was shortened by 4 bases and J by 0 bases, with 7 bases between the two germline ends. CDR3 loop: CASSRKFSGANVLTF. Written as DNA, the CDR3 is TGTGCCAGCAGCCGCAAGTTCTCTGGGGCCAACGTCCTGACTTTC. The variable domain in full, with the rest retrieved from reference TRBV14 and TRBJ2-6, is EAGVTQFPSHSVIEKGQTVTLRCDPISGHDNLYWYRRVMGKEIKFLLHFVKESKQDESGMPNNRFLAERTGGTYSTLKVQPAELEDSGVYFCASSRKFSGANVLTFGAGSRLTVL.

The rearrangement uses TRBV11-2 and TRBJ2-3; 8 nucleotides line up with TRBD1. There are 15 residues in the CDR3. The V gene end was trimmed by 5 bases and the J gene end by 3 bases; junction bases not matched to a gene: 7. The germline gives CDR1 SGHAT, CDR2 FQNNGV. In nucleotides, the CDR3 is TGTGCCAGCAGCCCCGACAGGGGAGGTACAGATACGCAGTATTTT. Translated: CASSPDRGGTDTQYF.

This sequence joins TRBV7-9 and TRBJ2-1; TRBD1 is a possible D gene (5 bases). The ends were cut back, 5 bases at V and 8 bases at J, with 10 bases in the middle. This CDR3 region has 12 residues. Germline V CDR1 and CDR2: SEHNR, FQNEAQ (reference sequence). CDR3 coding DNA: TGTGCCAGCAGCCGGACAACCGATGAGCAGTTCTTC. It specifies CASSRTTDEQFF.

The chain carries TRBV4-2 and TRBJ2-2; D gene uncertain. The V gene's germline CDR1 is LGHNA and CDR2 YNFKEQ. The CDR3 has 15 residues. V was clipped by 1 base and J by 2 bases, with 8 bases between them. The CDR3 is CASSQGARNTGELFF. In DNA form, the CDR3 reads TGTGCCAGCAGCCAAGGGGCGAGAAACACCGGGGAGCTGTTTTTT.

The gene calls are TRBV25-1 and TRBJ2-3; D possibly matches TRBD1 or TRBD2 (5 bases each). The CDR3 sequence is 17 residues long. Trimming pared 6 bases from V and 1 base from J, leaving 20 bases between. Germline CDR1 and CDR2: MGHDK and SYGVNS. The CDR3 nucleotides are TGTGCCAGCAGCCCCCACTCGGGGACGGGTGGCACAGATACGCAGTATTTT. Its translation is CASSPHSGTGGTDTQYF.

The CDR3 is CAWSPQGYGYTEAFF. CDR3 sequence (DNA): TGTGCCTGGAGTCCTCAAGGGTACGGTTACACTGAAGCTTTCTTT. The V call is TRBV30, the J call TRBJ1-1; D is ambiguous. Between the trimmed V and J ends, which lost 2 bases and 3 bases, there was a span of 16 bases. Germline loops: CDR1 GTSNPN, CDR2 SVGIG (reference sequence). The CDR3 is 15 residues long.

The table lists this clone with a count of one. This chain joins TRBV30 and TRBJ2-5; a possible D gene is TRBD2 (5 bases). V lost 0 bases and J lost 7, with 12 bases in between. This CDR3 spans 13 amino acids. Germline lookup yields CDR1 GTSNPN and CDR2 SVGIG (reference sequence). The CDR3 region is CAWSVGRDGTQYF. CDR3 coding DNA: TGTGCCTGGAGTGTAGGCCGGGATGGGACCCAGTACTTC.

The chain uses TRBV30 and TRBJ2-7, with TRBD1 matching 8 bases. The trim removed 2 bases at V and 4 bases at J, leaving 4 bases unmatched. CDR3 length equals 13 residues. Germline CDR1 is GTSNPN and CDR2 is SVGIG (reference sequence). The CDR3 here is CAWSQGAIYEQYF. CDR3 in DNA: TGTGCCTGGAGTCAGGGGGCTATTTACGAGCAGTACTTC.

The gene calls are TRBV30 and TRBJ2-1; no clear D. This CDR3 is built from 15 residues. Germline lookup yields CDR1 GTSNPN and CDR2 SVGIG (reference sequence). The ends were cut back, 0 bases at V and 8 bases at J, with 17 bases in the middle. The CDR3 nucleotides are TGTGCCTGGAGTGTATTTAGTGTAGGAGAGGATGAGCAGTTCTTC. Its translation is CAWSVFSVGEDEQFF.

CDR3 sequence: CASSDRASGGEAFF. The CDR3 region has the DNA TGTGCCAGCAGCGACAGGGCATCCGGGGGTGAAGCTTTCTTT. The V gene is TRBV9, the J gene TRBJ1-1; a possible D gene is TRBD1 (6 bases). Germline assignment: CDR1 SGDLS and CDR2 YYNGEE. The CDR3 length is 14 residues. V was trimmed by 3 bases and J by 7 bases, leaving 16 bases between them.

For this clone: Within the sample, other DNA sequences also encode this same CDR3. This rearrangement joins TRBV5-1 to TRBJ1-1, with a weak D call TRBD1 (6 bases). The germline CDR1 and CDR2 sequences are SGHRS and YFSETQ. Trimming cost V 2 bases and J 0 bases, with 8 bases left between them. This CDR3 spans 14 amino acids. The CDR3 bases are TGCGCCAGCAGCTTAGGGGGAATGAACACTGAAGCTTTCTTT. Protein: CASSLGGMNTEAFF.